This T cell receptor (beta chain) was found in a study of blood T cell repertoires in COVID-19 (dated by TCRdb to 2018 to 2020). Broadly, across the study: Samples from collaborators originated in the United States, Italy and Spain and spanned both the acute and convalescent phases of COVID-19. The material from the prospective study consisted of cDNA or gDNA derived from T cells, B-cell-depleted T cells, or PBMCs. Subjects who had been exposed to COVID-19, were actively infected with it, or had recovered from it provided the deeply sampled blood TCRbeta repertoires that made up the dataset. The repertoires were released in a freely available public database meant as a resource for research on the immune response to SARS-CoV-2. Samples came from the ongoing ImmuneRACE study (first 160 participants) plus 1,254 subjects from 6 global collaborators. A de-identified subject ID, COVID-19 status, age in years and sex were almost always included in the sample metadata. Where available, HLA class I and class II types were taken from metadata supplied by the sample provider and were not determined by assay-based typing. General findings and caveats noted by the study authors: The quantity of clinical and demographic metadata differed by source and by participant and was supplied without curation.

A word on this clone: The clone's antigen remains unknown. Base qualities are not recorded, but no much larger clone differs from it by a single base.

TCRbeta CDR3 regions were amplified from genomic DNA by means of the immunoSEQ Assay, a bias-controlled multiplex PCR. The source study handled its data this way. Nucleated cell counts per sample were estimated from amplification of reference gene primers within the assay. To quantify the absolute abundance of each unique TCRbeta CDR3 rearrangement, sequence reads were collapsed and filtered. For each sample, productive Simpson clonality was calculated by taking the square root of Simpson's diversity index across productive rearrangements. Entries here come from immuneACCESS through TCRdb and include only in-frame sequences with V and J called. Some clones fail to appear in such tables; in the studies checked, an unresolved V gene covers under half of the shortfall, and the cause of the remainder is unknown. Clone size and the V and J calls come from that table; the DNA yielded D and trimming. Recorded for this sample are hundreds of thousands of clones; around four fifths of them occurred a single time. More than 8% of the sample is taken by the ten largest.

Collaborating institutions collected whole blood in K2EDTA tubes following their own protocols. For TCRbeta analysis, collaborator samples were shipped as frozen whole blood, as isolated PBMCs, or as DNA extracted from either sample type. The TCR comes from a woman between 50 and 59 years old with acute or convalescent COVID-19. The sequencing input was peripheral blood.

The DNA sequence reads TGTGCCAGCAGCCCCCTCAGCGGGAGAACAGATACGCAGTATTTT. It translates to CASSPLSGRTDTQYF. Recombination joined TRBV7-6 with TRBJ2-3, and 8 bases in between align with TRBD2. From its cysteine to its phenylalanine, the CDR3 spans 15 amino acids. Kept here is only the CDR3 DNA, which spans 45 bases and is read in frame from base 1. Germline trimming: 5 bases from V, 3 bases from J; junction bases outside gene matches: 7. Sequences SGHVS (CDR1) and FNYEAQ (CDR2) are obtained from the germline V gene.